This TCR beta chain was profiled in a study of blood T cell repertoires in COVID-19. The wider study: Samples taken during acute and convalescent COVID-19 were collected in the United States, Italy and Spain. The analysed material was cDNA or gDNA that came from T cells, B-cell-depleted T cells, or PBMCs.

This CDR3 is built from 15 residues. Germline CDR1 MNHEY, CDR2 SVGAGI. Germline trimming cut 0 bases from V and 7 bases from J; bases unmatched to any gene: 4. As handled by the study authors: Counts of nucleated cells, estimated from reference gene primer amplification, were obtained. Data came from immunoSEQ multiplex PCR; TCRdb stores just in-frame clones and leaves some out. D and trimming were read from the DNA, whereas the V and J calls and clone size are those reported in that table. Seen here are roughly 220,000 clones, 84% observed once, and the top ten hold roughly 3%. This chain uses TRBV6-5 with TRBJ1-5; 9 positions match TRBD1. The TCR was taken from a woman aged 25 to 45 who had recovered from COVID-19. The sample was peripheral blood. In DNA, the CDR3 is TGTGCCAGCAGTTACTCGGGACAGGGTAACCAGCCCCAGCATTTT. This translates into CASSYSGQGNQPQHF.